This T cell receptor (beta chain) was documented in a study of blood T cell repertoires in COVID-19. Across the study: COVID-19 samples, acute and convalescent, were from the United States, Italy and Spain. T cells, B-cell-depleted T cells, or PBMCs provided the cDNA or gDNA that served as material.

Trimming shortened V by 1 base and J by 7 bases, and 14 bases separated the two germline ends. Germline V gene data show CDR1 as SGHNT and CDR2 as YYREEE (reference sequence). CDR3 length equals 14 residues. Per the authors' pipeline: By means of reference gene primer amplification, nucleated cell counts were estimated. Libraries were prepared by immunoSEQ multiplex PCR; TCRdb keeps only in-frame clonotypes and omits some of them. V and J calls and clone size are given by that table; D and trimming were obtained from the DNA. The sample includes 150,000 to 200,000 clones, about 85% seen only once; the top ten take around 9.5%.

The rearrangement uses TRBV5-4 and TRBJ1-1; D is uncertain. The sample taken for sequencing was peripheral blood. The receptor comes from a woman aged 80 or over with acute or convalescent COVID-19. CDR3 sequence (DNA): TGTGCCAGCAGCTTGTCCTTGGTGGCGGGTGAAGCTTTCTTT. It encodes CASSLSLVAGEAFF.